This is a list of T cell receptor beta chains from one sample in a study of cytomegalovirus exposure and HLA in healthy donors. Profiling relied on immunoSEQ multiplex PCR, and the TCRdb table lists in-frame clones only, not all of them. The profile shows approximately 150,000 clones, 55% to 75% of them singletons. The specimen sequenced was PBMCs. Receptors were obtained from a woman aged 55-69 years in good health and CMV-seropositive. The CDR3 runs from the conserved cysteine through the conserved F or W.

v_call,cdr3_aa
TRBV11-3,CASSLARGTEAFF
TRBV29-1,CSVDQGREDDEQFF
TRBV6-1,CASSEMRLAFSTDTQYF
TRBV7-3,CASSPLETSYNEQFF
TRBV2,CASSEASGTAETQYF
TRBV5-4,CASSLRGGSWTGELFF
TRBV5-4,CASSTDVNTEAFF
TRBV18,CASSPGSGNQPQHF
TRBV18,CASSLNGGDYSNQPQHF
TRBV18,CASSPGTGRLGGYTF
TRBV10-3,CATEGANTEAFF
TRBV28,CASRTGGPNTGELFF
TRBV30,CAWSVQQATNEKLFF
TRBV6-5,CASSYTLGGPDNEQFF
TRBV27,CASSPGLDYNEQFF
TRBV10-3,CAISESRLTEAFF
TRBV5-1,CASSLDPPYYEQFF
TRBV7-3,CASSSQDQYTEAFF
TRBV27,CASSPGTGEVQYF
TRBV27,CASKGEGVFYGYTF
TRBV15,CATSRGTSGRALITDTQYF
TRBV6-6,CASSRTSGSEQFF
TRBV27,CASSFSFRWDRDWAGELFF
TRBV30,CAWTTGDGNQPQHF
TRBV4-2,CASSQDRGFGGRAAGANVLTF
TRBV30,CAWSVALSGNQPQHF
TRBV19,CASSRDRRGIEAFF
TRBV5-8,CASPGGTNTEAFF
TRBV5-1,CASSLVPGQDTQYF
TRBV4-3,CASSHIAGGPNEQFF
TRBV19,CASSIVGASNQPQHF
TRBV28,CASTIGGAGNQPQHF
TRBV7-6,CASSLGTGQSGNTIYF
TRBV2,CASSDSGGRYEQYF
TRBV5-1,CASSSLASGDEQFF
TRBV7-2,CASSLAPLARGETQYF
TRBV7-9,CASSSRTGGQETQYF
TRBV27,CASNSDRGGPGELFF
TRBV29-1,CSLTGLAGLSSYNEQFF
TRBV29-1,CSVEATGSSYEQYF
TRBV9,CASSVEQLNEQFF
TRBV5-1,CASSLTPQREGYEQYF
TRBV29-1,CSVEGDKGMNTEAFF
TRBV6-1,CASSLTGVGTEAFF
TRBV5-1,CASSPQTSGSETQYF
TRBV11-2,CASRDSGRARDEQFF
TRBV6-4,CASGAQGNTEAFF
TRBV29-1,CSVCPRSYNEQFF
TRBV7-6,CASSLIPGQKDEQYF
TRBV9,CASSVEGVYGYTF
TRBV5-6,CASSSKPGLSQETQYF
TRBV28,CASSPVSGTRYNEQFF
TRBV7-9,CASSLEIGSAGEQFF
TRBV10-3,CAIRTGGAGGPSDNEQFF
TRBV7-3,CASSLTGQGAESGTEAFF
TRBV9,CASSPTSGRWEQYF
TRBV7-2,CASSLVRQNTGELFF